This record covers a single TCR beta chain. This clone was picked up one time. Its antigen remains undetermined. No base quality information exists; no much larger clone differs at one position. Each collaborating institution followed its own protocols to collect whole blood in K2EDTA tubes. Collaborator samples were shipped for TCRbeta analysis as frozen whole blood, isolated PBMCs, or DNA extracted from either sample type. This sample is part of a study of blood T cell repertoires in COVID-19 (dated by TCRdb to the early 2020s). A note on the overall study: Collaborator samples came from the United States, Italy and Spain and covered acute and convalescent phases of COVID-19. The prospective study material was composed of cDNA or gDNA derived from T cells, B-cell-depleted T cells, or PBMCs. Where available, HLA class I and class II types were obtained from metadata supplied by the sample provider rather than from assay-based typing. The samples were drawn from the first 160 participants of the ongoing ImmuneRACE study and from 1,254 subjects provided by 6 global collaborators. Deeply sampled blood TCRbeta repertoires from subjects exposed to, actively infected with, or recovered from COVID-19 were included in the dataset. A freely available public database, intended as a resource for researchers studying the immune response to SARS-CoV-2, is where the repertoires were released. Nearly every sample came with metadata listing a de-identified subject ID, COVID-19 status, age in years and sex.

The immunoSEQ Assay, a bias-controlled multiplex PCR, was used to amplify TCRbeta CDR3 regions from genomic DNA. The published analysis was carried out like this. Nucleated cell counts per sample were estimated from amplification of reference gene primers within the assay. To quantify the absolute abundance of each unique TCRbeta CDR3 rearrangement, sequence reads were collapsed and filtered. For each sample, productive Simpson clonality was calculated by taking the square root of Simpson's diversity index across productive rearrangements. TCRdb retrieved this table from immuneACCESS and kept in-frame rearrangements only. Not all clones are present; in checked studies, unresolved V genes account for under half, and no reason is known for the remainder. That table gives V, J and clone size, and the DNA gave D and trimming. The sample table shows 400,000 to 450,000 clones, and around 86% are seen once. The top ten hold over 1.3% of the sample.

The research as a whole found: The quantity of clinical and demographic metadata differed by source and by participant and was supplied without curation.

V trim: 4 bases; J trim: 0 bases; unmatched bases: 5. CDR1 and CDR2 were assigned from the germline V gene (reference sequence) as SGHNT and YYREEE. Counted from cysteine to phenylalanine, this CDR3 has 15 amino acids. The only DNA kept is the CDR3, 45 bases in frame from the first base. The TCR sequence derives from a woman aged 25 to 39 with active or convalescent COVID-19. Recombination connected TRBV5-4 to TRBJ2-7; 9 nucleotides in the junction match TRBD1. The sample comprised peripheral blood. The DNA sequence reads TGTGCCAGCAGCCGCGGACAGGGGAGCTCCTACGAGCAGTACTTC. It translates as CASSRGQGSSYEQYF.